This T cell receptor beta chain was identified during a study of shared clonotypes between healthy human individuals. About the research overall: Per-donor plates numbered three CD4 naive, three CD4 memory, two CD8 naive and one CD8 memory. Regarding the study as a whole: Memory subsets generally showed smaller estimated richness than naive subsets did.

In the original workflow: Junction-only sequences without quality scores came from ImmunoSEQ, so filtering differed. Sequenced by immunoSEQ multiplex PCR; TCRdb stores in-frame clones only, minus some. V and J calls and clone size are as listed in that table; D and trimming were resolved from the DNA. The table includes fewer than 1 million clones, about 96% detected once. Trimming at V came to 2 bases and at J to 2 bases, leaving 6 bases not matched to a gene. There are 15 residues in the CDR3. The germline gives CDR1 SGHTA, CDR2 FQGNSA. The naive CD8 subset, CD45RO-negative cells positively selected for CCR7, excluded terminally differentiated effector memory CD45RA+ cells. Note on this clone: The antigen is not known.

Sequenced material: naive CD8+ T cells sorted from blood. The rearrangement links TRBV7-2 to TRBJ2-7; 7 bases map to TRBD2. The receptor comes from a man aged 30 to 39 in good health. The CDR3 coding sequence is TGTGCCAGCAGCTTATGGGGCGGGGGAGCCTACGAGCAGTACTTC. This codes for CASSLWGGGAYEQYF.